These 7 T cell receptor beta chains were all obtained from the same sample, sequenced in a study of long-term antiretroviral therapy in people with HIV. Survey level was the resolution at which the v3.0 immunoSEQ assay ran. This table comes from immunoSEQ multiplex PCR, and its TCRdb copy is limited to in-frame clones, with some not included. The repertoire consists of approximately 13,000 clones, with around 77% occurring once and the leading ten covering under 25%. The material sequenced was unsorted PBMCs, taken 0.5 years before starting antiretroviral therapy. All receptors come from a woman aged 40 to 50 with HIV.

The chain combines TRBV5-4 with TRBJ2-4; D is perhaps TRBD1 (8 bases). The CDR3 covers 18 residues. Germline V CDR1 and CDR2: SGHNT, YYREEE (reference sequence). Trimming pared 0 bases from V and 0 bases from J, leaving 16 bases between. The CDR3, as DNA: TGTGCCAGCAGCTTGGGAGGACAGGGAGGGATAGCCAAAAACATTCAGTACTTC. This gives the protein CASSLGGQGGIAKNIQYF.

The gene calls are TRBV5-5 and TRBJ2-7; 8 bases fit TRBD1. The CDR3 is made up of 15 amino acids. Trimming cost V 2 bases and J 4 bases; bases outside gene matches: 8. Germline CDR1 and CDR2: SGHKS and YYEKEE (reference sequence). The CDR3 nucleotides are TGTGCCAGCAGCTTATTCTTGGACAGGGCTTACGAGCAGTACTTC. Protein: CASSLFLDRAYEQYF.

CDR3 sequence reads: CASSFGEFYGYTF. For the CDR3, the DNA is TGTGCCAGCAGCTTCGGGGAGTTCTATGGCTACACCTTC. The rearrangement uses TRBV7-9 and TRBJ1-2, with no clear D. CDR1 and CDR2 from the germline V gene are SEHNR and FQNEAQ (reference sequence). V was cut by 3 bases and J by 4 bases, with 9 bases left in between. This CDR3 is 13 amino acids long.

This chain joins TRBV30 and TRBJ2-3; D uncertain. Germline V gene data show CDR1 as GTSNPN and CDR2 as SVGIG (reference sequence). Trimming stripped 1 base from V and 5 bases from J, with 4 bases between. This CDR3 has 11 residues. CDR3: CAWSGRDTQYF. The CDR3 coding sequence is TGTGCCTGGAGTGGGAGAGATACGCAGTATTTT.

The V gene is TRBV2, the J gene TRBJ2-5; D possibly uses TRBD1 or TRBD2 (6 bases each). Per the germline V gene, CDR1 is SNHLY and CDR2 is FYNNEI. The CDR3 spans 12 residues. The V and J ends lost 4 bases and 5 bases respectively, with 8 bases between them. The CDR3 spells CASSGGAETQYF. The CDR3, as DNA: TGTGCCAGCAGTGGGGGGGCTGAGACCCAGTACTTC.

J is TRBJ1-1 and V is TRBV7-6; 9 positions match TRBD1. Looked up from germline, CDR1 is SGHVS and CDR2 is FNYEAQ. V trimming: 5 bases; J trimming: 4 bases; junction bases outside the gene matches: 17. The CDR3 spans 18 residues. The CDR3 nucleotides are TGTGCCAGCAGCCCGACAGGGGGACGGGTTCTTTCGGGCACTGAAGCTTTCTTT. Amino acid sequence: CASSPTGGRVLSGTEAFF.

This clone was detected once. The V and J genes are TRBV4-1 and TRBJ2-7; TRBD2 agrees at 10 bases. This CDR3 region has 15 residues. V gave up 5 bases and J gave up 6 bases; unmatched junction bases: 10. CDR1 MGHRA and CDR2 YSYEKL come from the germline V gene. The CDR3 coding sequence is TGCGCCAGCAGCTTTTCCCCGGGACTAGCGTCCGAGCAGTACTTC. Translated: CASSFSPGLASEQYF.